The 18 T cell receptor beta chains presented below share a single source sample, sequenced in a study of blood T cell repertoires in COVID-19. Sequenced by immunoSEQ multiplex PCR; TCRdb stores in-frame clones only, minus some. Among about 110,000 clones, 81% were seen once, and the ten largest hold more than 8%. Specimen: peripheral blood. All receptors come from an older woman with acute or convalescent COVID-19.

CDR3 sequence (DNA): TGTGCTAGTGGTTTGTATAATGAGCAGTTCTTC. Protein sequence: CASGLYNEQFF. This chain connects TRBV12-5 to TRBJ2-1; D is ambiguous. With 2 bases removed from V and 7 bases from J, the gap between germline ends came to 3 bases. The CDR3 has 11 residues. Germline CDR1 reads LGHNT; CDR2 reads FRNRAP.

The chain couples TRBV7-9 to TRBJ1-2; 7 bases are shared with TRBD1. V gave up 1 base and J gave up 4 bases; unmatched junction bases: 3. CDR3 length: 14 amino acids. Germline CDR1 is SEHNR and CDR2 is FQNEAQ (reference sequence). This CDR3 reads CASSLEGQVYGYTF. Written as DNA, the CDR3 is TGTGCCAGCAGCTTAGAAGGACAGGTCTATGGCTACACCTTC.

This clone was detected only a few times. The chain couples TRBV28 to TRBJ2-1; the D gene is possibly TRBD2 (6 bases). Trimming shortened V by 8 bases and J by 0 bases, and 11 bases separated the two germline ends. Germline V gene sequence: CDR1 MDHEN, CDR2 SYDVKM. This CDR3 has 14 residues. The CDR3 DNA is TGTGCCAGCGGGCGGGATCTCTCCTACAATGAGCAGTTCTTC. As protein: CASGRDLSYNEQFF.

The chain carries TRBV24-1 and TRBJ1-4; D possibly corresponds to TRBD1 (5 bases). This CDR3 contains 13 residues. From germline, CDR1 is KGHDR and CDR2 SFDVKD. V was pared by 3 bases and J by 5 bases, with 6 bases between. DNA of the CDR3: TGTGCCACCAGTGATAAGGGGAATGAAAAACTGTTTTTT. Translated: CATSDKGNEKLFF.

V gene TRBV19 combines with J gene TRBJ1-3, with D hard to call. This CDR3 comprises 15 residues. Germline loops: CDR1 LNHDA, CDR2 SQIVND (reference sequence). V gave up 7 bases and J gave up 2 bases, with 15 bases separating them. CDR3 protein: CASTRSGFAGNTIYF. The CDR3 nucleotides read TGTGCCAGTACCCGGTCCGGTTTCGCTGGAAACACCATATATTTT. Looking up the rest from reference TRBV19 and TRBJ1-3 gives the full variable domain: DGGITQSPKYLFRKEGQNVTLSCEQNLNHDAMYWYRQDPGQGLRLIYYSQIVNDFQKGDIAEGYSVSREKKESFPLTVTSAQKNPTAFYLCASTRSGFAGNTIYFGEGSWLTVV.

V is TRBV7-9 and J is TRBJ2-7; D is ambiguous. The ends were cut back, 4 bases at V and 0 bases at J, with 7 bases in the middle. Germline lookup yields CDR1 SEHNR and CDR2 FQNEAQ (reference sequence). CDR3 length equals 13 residues. The CDR3 sequence is CASSSLSSYEQYF. The CDR3 DNA sequence: TGTGCCAGCAGCTCCCTGAGCTCCTACGAGCAGTACTTC.

The chain uses TRBV12-5 and TRBJ2-5; D is undetermined. V was pared by 3 bases and J by 2 bases, with 7 bases between. This CDR3 spans 13 amino acids. CDR1 LGHNT and CDR2 FRNRAP come from the germline V gene. The CDR3 DNA reads TGTGCTAGTGGTTTCGGTACGCAAGAGACCCAGTACTTC. It codes for CASGFGTQETQYF.

The chain uses TRBV9 and TRBJ2-1, with D maybe TRBD1 (6 bases). Germline V gene lookup returns CDR1 SGDLS and CDR2 YYNGEE. The CDR3 runs to 14 residues. The V end lost 3 bases, the J end lost 7 bases, and 14 bases lay between the germline ends. In DNA form, the CDR3 reads TGTGCCAGCAGCGCCGAAGGGGGAGTGAATGAGCAGTTCTTC. It codes for CASSAEGGVNEQFF.

The chain is built from TRBV5-4 and TRBJ2-2; possible D gene TRBD2, 7 bases. Germline V gene sequence: CDR1 SGHNT, CDR2 YYREEE (reference sequence). The CDR3 runs to 14 residues. Trimming took off 3 bases at V and 9 bases at J, with 15 bases between the two ends. The CDR3 here is CASSSGGGHWELFF. CDR3 nucleotide sequence: TGTGCCAGCAGCTCCGGCGGGGGCCACTGGGAGCTGTTTTTT. The variable domain in full, with the rest retrieved from reference TRBV5-4 and TRBJ2-2, is ETGVTQSPTHLIKTRGQQVTLRCSSQSGHNTVSWYQQALGQGPQFIFQYYREEENGRGNFPPRFSGLQFPNYSSELNVNALELDDSALYLCASSSGGGHWELFFGEGSRLTVL.

This CDR3 is CASSEGGGGQPQHF. Here the CDR3 DNA reads TGTGCCAGCAGTGAAGGTGGGGGCGGTCAGCCCCAGCATTTT. The rearrangement uses TRBV6-1 and TRBJ1-5; tentatively, D is TRBD1 (6 bases). CDR1 is MNHNS, CDR2 SASEGT, per germline. V lost 1 base and J 6 bases, leaving 10 bases between the germline ends. This CDR3 has 14 amino acids.

DNA for the CDR3: TGTGCCATCTCCAGGGGGCAAGTCGACTATGGCTACACCTTC. Encoded protein: CAISRGQVDYGYTF. This rearrangement joins TRBV10-3 to TRBJ1-2; 8 positions agree with TRBD1. Looked up from germline, CDR1 is ENHRY and CDR2 is SYGVKD. The CDR3 contains 14 residues. J lost 3 bases, V lost 8 bases, and 8 bases had no gene match.

The chain employs TRBV9 and TRBJ1-1; D gene unclear. Trimming removed 3 bases from V and 3 bases from J, with 15 bases in between. This CDR3 comprises 15 residues. The germline V gene encodes CDR1 SGDLS and CDR2 YYNGEE. This CDR3 reads CASSAGPGGYTEAFF. The DNA for the CDR3 is TGTGCCAGCAGCGCTGGGCCGGGCGGGTACACTGAAGCTTTCTTT. Combining the CDR3 with reference TRBV9 and TRBJ1-1 gives the whole variable domain DSGVTQTPKHLITATGQRVTLRCSPRSGDLSVYWYQQSLDQGLQFLIQYYNGEERAKGNILERFSAQQFPDLHSELNLSSLELGDSALYFCASSAGPGGYTEAFFGQGTRLTVV.

This rearrangement joins TRBV4-1 to TRBJ2-5; no clear D. This CDR3 has 15 amino acids. Trimming took 1 base from V and 1 from J, leaving 10 bases between them. Looked up from germline, CDR1 is MGHRA and CDR2 is YSYEKL. The CDR3 protein is CASSQGSGLQETQYF. The CDR3 nucleotides are TGCGCCAGCAGCCAAGGAAGTGGCCTCCAAGAGACCCAGTACTTC.

The chain uses TRBV12-3 or TRBV12-4 and TRBJ1-5; D call uncertain. The CDR3 spans 12 residues. Trimming removed 0 bases from V and 9 bases from J, with 6 bases in between. The DNA for the CDR3 is TGTGCCAGCAGTTTAGCCGGAGGGCCCCAGCATTTT. Translating gives CASSLAGGPQHF.

V and J are TRBV28 and TRBJ2-2; D is possibly TRBD2 (5 bases). There are 16 residues in the CDR3. V lost 3 bases to trimming and J lost 2 bases, with 13 bases between them. Germline V gene data show CDR1 as MDHEN and CDR2 as SYDVKM. CDR3 in amino acids: CASSFATSPNTGELFF. The CDR3 region has the DNA TGTGCCAGCAGTTTCGCCACTAGTCCCAACACCGGGGAGCTGTTTTTT. Together with reference TRBV28 and TRBJ2-2, the CDR3 gives the full variable domain: DVKVTQSSRYLVKRTGEKVFLECVQDMDHENMFWYRQDPGLGLRLIYFSYDVKMKEKGDIPEGYSVSREKKERFSLILESASTNQTSMYLCASSFATSPNTGELFFGEGSRLTVL.

V is TRBV24-1 and J is TRBJ2-5; 7 bases are a match to TRBD2. With V trimmed by 4 bases and J by 5 bases, 9 bases remained unmatched. Germline loops: CDR1 KGHDR, CDR2 SFDVKD. The CDR3 spans 15 residues. The CDR3 loop is CATSEVWGGRETQYF. DNA of the CDR3: TGTGCCACCAGTGAGGTGTGGGGGGGAAGGGAGACCCAGTACTTC.

This clone was seen many times. The chain has TRBV7-7 and TRBJ2-5; D perhaps matches TRBD1 (6 bases). V was cut by 6 bases and J by 1 base, with 15 bases left in between. In germline, CDR1 is SSHAT, CDR2 FNYEAQ (reference sequence). This CDR3 contains 15 residues. The CDR3 sequence: CASSDRDTAQETQYF. DNA of the CDR3: TGTGCCAGCAGTGACCGGGACACCGCCCAAGAGACCCAGTACTTC.

This clone was counted once. V and J are TRBV29-1 and TRBJ2-1; TRBD1 matches at 9 bases. The CDR3 contains 15 residues. The junction had 5 bases not matched to a gene; V was cut back by 3 bases and J by 2 bases. CDR1 and CDR2 (germline): SQVTM, ANQGSEA. For the CDR3, the DNA is TGCAGCGTTGACCGGGACAGGGTCCCCTACAATGAGCAGTTCTTC. Translating gives CSVDRDRVPYNEQFF.